What follows is one T cell receptor (beta chain) and its context. The record originates from a study of cytomegalovirus exposure and HLA in healthy donors. PCR employed 60 Vbeta and 13 Jbeta primers. The table came from immunoSEQ multiplex PCR; TCRdb's copy has only in-frame clones and leaves some out. The table has under 150,000 clones, approximately 69% seen once. This TCR came from a woman aged 40 to 50 in good health and CMV-seropositive. Sequencing was carried out using PBMCs.

The CDR3 here is CATDRNSLWTSPETQYF. As DNA, the CDR3 is TGTGCCACGGATAGAAACTCTCTCTGGACTAGCCCAGAGACCCAGTACTTC. V is TRBV27 and J is TRBJ2-5, with 8 nucleotides matching TRBD2. The germline V gene encodes CDR1 MNHEY and CDR2 SMNVEV (reference sequence). The J segment lost 4 bases and the V segment lost 10 bases, leaving 20 bases of the junction unmatched. The CDR3 is 17 amino acids.